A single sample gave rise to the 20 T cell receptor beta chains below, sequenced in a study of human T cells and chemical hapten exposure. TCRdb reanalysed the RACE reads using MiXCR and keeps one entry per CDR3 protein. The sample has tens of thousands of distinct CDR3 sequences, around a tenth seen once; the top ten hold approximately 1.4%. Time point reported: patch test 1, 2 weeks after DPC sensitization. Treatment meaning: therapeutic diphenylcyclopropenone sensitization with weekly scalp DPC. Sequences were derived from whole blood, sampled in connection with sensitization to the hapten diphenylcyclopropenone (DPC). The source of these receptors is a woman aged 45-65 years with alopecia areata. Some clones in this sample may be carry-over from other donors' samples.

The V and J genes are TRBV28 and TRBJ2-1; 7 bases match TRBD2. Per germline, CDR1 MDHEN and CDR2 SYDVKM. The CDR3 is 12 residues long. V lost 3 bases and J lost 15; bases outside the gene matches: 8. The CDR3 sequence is CASSFSGTTPFF. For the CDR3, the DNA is TGTGCCAGCAGTTTCTCCGGGACTACCCCGTTCTTC.

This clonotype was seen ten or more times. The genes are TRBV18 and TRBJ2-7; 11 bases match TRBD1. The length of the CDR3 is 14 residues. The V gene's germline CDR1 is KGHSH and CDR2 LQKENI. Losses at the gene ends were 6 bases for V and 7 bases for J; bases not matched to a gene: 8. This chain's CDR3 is CASSPGTGGGEQYF. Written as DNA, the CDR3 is TGTGCCAGCTCGCCCGGGACAGGGGGAGGTGAGCAGTACTTC. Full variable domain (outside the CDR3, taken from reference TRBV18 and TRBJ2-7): NAGVMQNPRHLVRRRGQEARLRCSPMKGHSHVYWYRQLPEEGLKFMVYLQKENIIDESGMPKERFSAEFPKEGPSILRIQQVVRGDSAAYFCASSPGTGGGEQYFGPGTRLTVT.

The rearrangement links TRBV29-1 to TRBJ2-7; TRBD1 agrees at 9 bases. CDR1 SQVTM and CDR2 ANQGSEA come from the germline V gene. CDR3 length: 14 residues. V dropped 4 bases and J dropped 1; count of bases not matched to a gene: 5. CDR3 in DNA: TGCAGCGTTGGAGGGGGGACAGGGTCCTACGAGCAGTACTTC. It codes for CSVGGGTGSYEQYF.

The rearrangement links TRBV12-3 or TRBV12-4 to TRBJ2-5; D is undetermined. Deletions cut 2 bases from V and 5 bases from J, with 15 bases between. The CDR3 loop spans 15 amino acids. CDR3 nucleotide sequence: TGTGCCAGCAGTTTAAGAGGAAGAGGCCAGGAGACCCAGTACTTC. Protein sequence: CASSLRGRGQETQYF.

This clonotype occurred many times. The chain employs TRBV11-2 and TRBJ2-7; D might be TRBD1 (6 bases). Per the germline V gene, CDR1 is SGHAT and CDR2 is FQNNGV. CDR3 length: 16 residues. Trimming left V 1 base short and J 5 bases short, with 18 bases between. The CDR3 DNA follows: TGTGCCAGCAGCTTAGTGGGGGCAGGGAAGCAGAACGAGCAGTACTTC. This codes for CASSLVGAGKQNEQYF.

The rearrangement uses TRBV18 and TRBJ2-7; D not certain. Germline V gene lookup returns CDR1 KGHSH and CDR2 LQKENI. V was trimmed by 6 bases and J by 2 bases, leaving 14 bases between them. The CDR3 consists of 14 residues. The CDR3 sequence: CASSASATPYEQYF. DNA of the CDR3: TGTGCCAGCTCGGCCTCCGCTACCCCCTACGAGCAGTACTTC.

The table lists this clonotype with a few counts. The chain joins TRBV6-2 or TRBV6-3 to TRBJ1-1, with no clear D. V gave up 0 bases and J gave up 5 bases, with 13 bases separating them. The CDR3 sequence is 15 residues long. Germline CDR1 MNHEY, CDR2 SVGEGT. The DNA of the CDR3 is TGTGCCAGCAGTTACTCGAACGTGGGGAGGACTGAAGCTTTCTTT. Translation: CASSYSNVGRTEAFF.

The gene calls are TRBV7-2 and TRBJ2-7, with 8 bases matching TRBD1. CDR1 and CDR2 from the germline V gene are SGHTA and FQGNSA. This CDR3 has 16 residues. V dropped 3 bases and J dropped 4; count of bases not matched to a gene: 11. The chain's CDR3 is CASSFEGPTGGYEQYF. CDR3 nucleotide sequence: TGTGCCAGCAGCTTCGAGGGACCTACAGGGGGTTACGAGCAGTACTTC.

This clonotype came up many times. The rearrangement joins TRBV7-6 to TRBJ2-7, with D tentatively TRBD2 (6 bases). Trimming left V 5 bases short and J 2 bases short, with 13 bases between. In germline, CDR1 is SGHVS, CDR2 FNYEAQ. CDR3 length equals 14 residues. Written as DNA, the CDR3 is TGTGCCAGCAGCCCCCCCGGGACTCCCTACGAGCAGTACTTC. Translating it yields CASSPPGTPYEQYF.

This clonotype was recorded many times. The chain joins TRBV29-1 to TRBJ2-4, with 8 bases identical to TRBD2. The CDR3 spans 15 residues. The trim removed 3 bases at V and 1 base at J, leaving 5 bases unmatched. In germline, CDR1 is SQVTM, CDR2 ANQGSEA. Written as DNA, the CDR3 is TGCAGCGTTGAGGGAGCTAGCGGGGCCAAAAACATTCAGTACTTC. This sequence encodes CSVEGASGAKNIQYF.

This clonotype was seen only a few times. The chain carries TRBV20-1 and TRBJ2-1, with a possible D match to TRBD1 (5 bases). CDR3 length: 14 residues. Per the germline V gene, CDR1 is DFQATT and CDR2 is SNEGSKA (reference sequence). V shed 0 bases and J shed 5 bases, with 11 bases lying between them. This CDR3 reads CSARDYRQDNEQFF. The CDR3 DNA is TGCAGTGCTAGAGATTACAGGCAGGACAATGAGCAGTTCTTC.

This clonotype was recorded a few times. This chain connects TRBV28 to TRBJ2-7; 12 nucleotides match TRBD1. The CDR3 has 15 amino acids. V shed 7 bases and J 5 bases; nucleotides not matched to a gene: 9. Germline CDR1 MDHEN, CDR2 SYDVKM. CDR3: CASTPGTGGFHEQYF. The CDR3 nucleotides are TGTGCCAGCACCCCAGGGACAGGGGGCTTCCACGAGCAGTACTTC.

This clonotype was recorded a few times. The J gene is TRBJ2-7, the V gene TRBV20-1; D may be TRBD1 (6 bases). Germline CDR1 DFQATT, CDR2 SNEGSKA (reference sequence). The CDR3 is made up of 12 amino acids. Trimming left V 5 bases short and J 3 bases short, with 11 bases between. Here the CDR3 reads CSAHTDSYEQYF. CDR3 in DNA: TGCAGTGCTCATACGGACAGCTACGAGCAGTACTTC.

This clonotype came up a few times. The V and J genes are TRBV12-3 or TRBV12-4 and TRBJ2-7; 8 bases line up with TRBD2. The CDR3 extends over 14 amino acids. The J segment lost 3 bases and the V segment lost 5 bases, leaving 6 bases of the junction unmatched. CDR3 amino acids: CASSRSGTDYEQYF. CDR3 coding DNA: TGTGCCAGCAGTCGTAGCGGGACGGACTACGAGCAGTACTTC.

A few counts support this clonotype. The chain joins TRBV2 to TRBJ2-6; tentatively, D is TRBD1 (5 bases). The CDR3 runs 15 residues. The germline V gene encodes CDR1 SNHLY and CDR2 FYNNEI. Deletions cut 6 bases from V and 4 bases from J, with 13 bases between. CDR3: CASRGPRAGANVLTF. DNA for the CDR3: TGTGCCAGCAGGGGGCCCAGAGCCGGGGCCAACGTCCTGACTTTC.

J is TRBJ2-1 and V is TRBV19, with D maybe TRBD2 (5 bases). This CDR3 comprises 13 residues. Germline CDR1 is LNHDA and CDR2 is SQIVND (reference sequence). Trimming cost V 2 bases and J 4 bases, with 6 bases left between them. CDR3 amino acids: CASSILAYNEQFF. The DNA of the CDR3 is TGTGCCAGTAGTATACTAGCATACAATGAGCAGTTCTTC.

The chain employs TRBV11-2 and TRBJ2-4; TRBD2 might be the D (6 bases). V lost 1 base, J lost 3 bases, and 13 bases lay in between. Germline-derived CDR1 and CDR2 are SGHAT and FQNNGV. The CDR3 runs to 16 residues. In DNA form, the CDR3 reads TGTGCCAGCAGCTTAGTGAGTACTAGCCTCAAAAACATTCAGTACTTC. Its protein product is CASSLVSTSLKNIQYF.

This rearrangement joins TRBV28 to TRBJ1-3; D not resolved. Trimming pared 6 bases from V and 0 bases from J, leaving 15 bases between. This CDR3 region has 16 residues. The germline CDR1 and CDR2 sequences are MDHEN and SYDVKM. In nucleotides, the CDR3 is TGTGCCAGCAGCCAGGCCAAGATGCCCTCTGGAAACACCATATATTTT. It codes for CASSQAKMPSGNTIYF.

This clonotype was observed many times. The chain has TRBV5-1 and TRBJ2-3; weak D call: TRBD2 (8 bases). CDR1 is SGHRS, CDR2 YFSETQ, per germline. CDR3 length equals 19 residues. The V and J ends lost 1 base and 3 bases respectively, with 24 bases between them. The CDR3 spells CASSLWGQPTSGATDTQYF. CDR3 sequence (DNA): TGCGCCAGCAGCTTGTGGGGACAGCCTACTAGCGGAGCTACAGATACGCAGTATTTT.

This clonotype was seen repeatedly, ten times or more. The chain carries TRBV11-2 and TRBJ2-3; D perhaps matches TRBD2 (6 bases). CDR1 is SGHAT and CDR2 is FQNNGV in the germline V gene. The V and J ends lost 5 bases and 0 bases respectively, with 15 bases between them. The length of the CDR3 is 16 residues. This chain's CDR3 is CASSRNPGLSTDTQYF. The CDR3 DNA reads TGTGCCAGCAGCCGGAACCCGGGACTGAGCACAGATACGCAGTATTTT.